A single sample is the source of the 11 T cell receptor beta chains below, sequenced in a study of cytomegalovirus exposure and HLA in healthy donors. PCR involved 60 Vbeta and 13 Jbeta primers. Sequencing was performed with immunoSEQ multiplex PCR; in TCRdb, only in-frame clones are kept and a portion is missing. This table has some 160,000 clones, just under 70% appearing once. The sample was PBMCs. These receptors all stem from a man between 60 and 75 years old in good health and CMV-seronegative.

The CDR3 DNA is TGCGCCAGCAGCTTGGTGGGCTTGGACACCATATATTTT. It specifies CASSLVGLDTIYF. The chain is built from TRBV5-1 and TRBJ1-3; D remains ambiguous. The germline gives CDR1 SGHRS, CDR2 YFSETQ. V dropped 0 bases and J dropped 8 bases, with 9 bases sitting between them. The CDR3 has 13 residues.

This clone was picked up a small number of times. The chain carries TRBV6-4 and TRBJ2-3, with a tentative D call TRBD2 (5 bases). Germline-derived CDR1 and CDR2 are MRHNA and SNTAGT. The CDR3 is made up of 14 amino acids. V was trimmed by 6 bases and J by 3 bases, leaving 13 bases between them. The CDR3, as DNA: TGTGCCAGCAGCCCCTCTCCGGGGACAGATACGCAGTATTTT. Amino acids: CASSPSPGTDTQYF.

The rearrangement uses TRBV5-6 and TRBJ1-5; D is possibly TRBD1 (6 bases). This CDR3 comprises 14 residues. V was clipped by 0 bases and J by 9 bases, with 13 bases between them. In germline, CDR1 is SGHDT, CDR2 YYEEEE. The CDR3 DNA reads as TGTGCCAGCAGCTTGGGCAACAGGGACGGGCCCCAGCATTTT. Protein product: CASSLGNRDGPQHF.

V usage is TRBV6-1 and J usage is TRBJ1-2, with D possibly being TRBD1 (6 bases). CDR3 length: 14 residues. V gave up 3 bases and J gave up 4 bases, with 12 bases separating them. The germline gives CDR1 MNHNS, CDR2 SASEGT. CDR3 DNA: TGTGCCAGCAGTGAGGCAGGGGATGGCTATGGCTACACCTTC. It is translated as CASSEAGDGYGYTF.

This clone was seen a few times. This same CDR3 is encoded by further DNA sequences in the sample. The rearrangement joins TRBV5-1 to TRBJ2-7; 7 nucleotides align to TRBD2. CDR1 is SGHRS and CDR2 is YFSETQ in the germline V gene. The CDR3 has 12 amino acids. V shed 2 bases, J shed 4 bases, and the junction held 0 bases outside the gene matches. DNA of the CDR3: TGCGCCAGCAGCTTTAGCGGGTACGAGCAGTACTTC. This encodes CASSFSGYEQYF.

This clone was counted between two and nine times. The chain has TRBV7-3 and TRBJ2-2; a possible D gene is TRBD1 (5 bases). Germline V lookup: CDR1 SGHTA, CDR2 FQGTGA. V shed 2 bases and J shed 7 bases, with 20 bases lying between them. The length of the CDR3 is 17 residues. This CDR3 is CASSLSPSQGLNGELFF. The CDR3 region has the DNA TGTGCCAGCAGCTTATCCCCTAGTCAGGGTCTAAACGGGGAGCTGTTTTTT.

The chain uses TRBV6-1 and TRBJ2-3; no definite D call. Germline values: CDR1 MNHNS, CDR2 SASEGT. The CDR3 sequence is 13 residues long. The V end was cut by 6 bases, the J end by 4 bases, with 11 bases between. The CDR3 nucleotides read TGTGCCAGCAGGGTTAGTGGTGCAGATACGCAGTATTTT. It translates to CASRVSGADTQYF.

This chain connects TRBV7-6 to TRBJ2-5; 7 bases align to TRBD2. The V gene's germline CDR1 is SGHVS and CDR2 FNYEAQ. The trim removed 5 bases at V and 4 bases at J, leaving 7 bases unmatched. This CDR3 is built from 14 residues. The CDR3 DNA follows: TGTGCCAGCAGCCTCAGCGGGGAGGGAGAGACCCAGTACTTC. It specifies CASSLSGEGETQYF.

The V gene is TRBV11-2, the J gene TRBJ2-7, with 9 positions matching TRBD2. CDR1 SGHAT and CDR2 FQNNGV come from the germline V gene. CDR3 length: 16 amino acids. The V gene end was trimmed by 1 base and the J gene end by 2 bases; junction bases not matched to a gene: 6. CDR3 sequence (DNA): TGTGCCAGCAGCTTAGGACTAGCGGATGTCGCCTACGAGCAGTACTTC. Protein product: CASSLGLADVAYEQYF.

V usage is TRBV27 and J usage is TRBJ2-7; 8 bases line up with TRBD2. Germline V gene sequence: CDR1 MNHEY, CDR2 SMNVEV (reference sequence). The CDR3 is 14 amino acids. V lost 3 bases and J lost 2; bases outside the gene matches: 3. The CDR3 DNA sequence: TGTGCCAGCAGTTTCCGGGAGGGCCCCTACGAGCAGTACTTC. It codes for CASSFREGPYEQYF.

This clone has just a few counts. The DNA for the CDR3 is TGTGCCAGCAGGCCCGGGACAGGGGGCTTTCATGGCTACACCTTC. Amino acid sequence: CASRPGTGGFHGYTF. This chain joins TRBV28 and TRBJ1-2; 12 bases map to TRBD1. The J segment lost 6 bases and the V segment lost 6 bases, leaving 8 bases of the junction unmatched. CDR3 length equals 15 residues. CDR1 is MDHEN, CDR2 SYDVKM, per germline.